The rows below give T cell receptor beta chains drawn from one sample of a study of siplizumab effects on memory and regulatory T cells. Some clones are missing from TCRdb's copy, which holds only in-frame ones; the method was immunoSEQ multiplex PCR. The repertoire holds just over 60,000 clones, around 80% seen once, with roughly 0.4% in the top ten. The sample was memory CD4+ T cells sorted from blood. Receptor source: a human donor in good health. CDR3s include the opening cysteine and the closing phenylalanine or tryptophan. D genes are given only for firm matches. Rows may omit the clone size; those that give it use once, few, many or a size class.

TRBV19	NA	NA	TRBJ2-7	TGTGCCAGTCACCATAGTTACTACGAGCAGTACTTC	CASHHSYYEQYF
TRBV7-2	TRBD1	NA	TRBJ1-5	TGTGCCAGCAGCCCGGACAGGAATCAGCCCCAGCATTTT	CASSPDRNQPQHF
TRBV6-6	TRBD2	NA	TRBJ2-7	TGTGCCAGCAGTTACTCGAGCGAGCGGGAGTCCTACGAGCAGTACTTC	CASSYSSERESYEQYF
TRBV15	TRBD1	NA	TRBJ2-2	TGTGCCACCAGCAGAGGATACTTGGGACAGGGGACCGGGGAGCTGTTTTTT	CATSRGYLGQGTGELFF
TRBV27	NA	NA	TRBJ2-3	TGTGCCAGCAGTTTGCTAGCTGCGGGTGGGGATACGCAGTATTTT	CASSLLAAGGDTQYF
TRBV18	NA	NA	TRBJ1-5	TGTGCCAGCTCACCACAAAGGGTTGGACAGCCCCAGCATTTT	CASSPQRVGQPQHF
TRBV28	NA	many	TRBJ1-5	TGTGCCAGCAGTTTGGCGGGGCCACATCAGCCCCAGCATTTT	CASSLAGPHQPQHF
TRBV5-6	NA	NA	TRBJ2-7	TGTGCCAGCAGCCCCTACCAGGTCTCCTACGAGCAGTACTTC	CASSPYQVSYEQYF
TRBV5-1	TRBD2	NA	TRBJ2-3	TGCGCCAGCGGTCAGCGGGGTTCTAGCACAGATACGCAGTATTTT	CASGQRGSSTDTQYF
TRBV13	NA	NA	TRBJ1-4	TGTGCCAGCCGGGACACCCTTAATGAAAAACTGTTTTTT	CASRDTLNEKLFF
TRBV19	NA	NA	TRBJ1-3	TGTGCCAGTAGTTACAGGGACGCTGGAAACACCATATATTTT	CASSYRDAGNTIYF
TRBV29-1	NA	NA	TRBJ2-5	TGCAGCGGCGGCTGGGGGGGCGGGGTACAAGAGACCCAGTACTTC	CSGGWGGGVQETQYF
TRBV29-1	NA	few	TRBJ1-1	TGCAGCGCGCGAGACGGTAACACTGAAGCTTTCTTT	CSARDGNTEAFF
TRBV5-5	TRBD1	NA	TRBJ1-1	TGTGCCAGCAGCTTGCTCAACCGGGACAGGGTCATTTCTGACACTGAAGCTTTCTTT	CASSLLNRDRVISDTEAFF
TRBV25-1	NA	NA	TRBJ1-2	TGTGCCAGCAGTGAATACAATGGCTACACCTTC	CASSEYNGYTF
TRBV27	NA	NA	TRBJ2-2	TGTGCCAGCGGGTGGGGCTCCTTAAGACGGACCGGGGAGCTGTTTTTT	CASGWGSLRRTGELFF
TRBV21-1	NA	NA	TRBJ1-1	TGTGCCAATAAATCGCCTGTCAGCAGGAACACTGAAGCTTTCTTT	CANKSPVSRNTEAFF
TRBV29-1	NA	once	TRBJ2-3	TGCAGCGTTGAAGATCTTGTTAGCACAGATACGCAGTATTTT	CSVEDLVSTDTQYF
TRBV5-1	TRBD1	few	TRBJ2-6	TGCGCCAGCAGCCTGTTACAGGGGACCCTGACTGGGGCCAACGTCCTGACTTTC	CASSLLQGTLTGANVLTF
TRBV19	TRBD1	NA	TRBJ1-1	TGTGCCAGTAGTCTCCGGACAGGAGCGAACACTGAAGCTTTCTTT	CASSLRTGANTEAFF
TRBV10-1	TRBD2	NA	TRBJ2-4	TGCGCCAGCAGGGACACGGGGGGTAGCAAAAACATTCAGTACTTC	CASRDTGGSKNIQYF
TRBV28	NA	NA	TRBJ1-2	TGTGCCAGCAGAGATCCTACGACAGGCCCCTATGGCTACACCTTC	CASRDPTTGPYGYTF
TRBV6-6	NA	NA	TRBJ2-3	TGTGCCAGCAGATTACCACAGGGAGATACGCAGTATTTT	CASRLPQGDTQYF
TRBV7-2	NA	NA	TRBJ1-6	TGTGCCAGCAGCTTAGCGACCGGAGGACATAATTCACCCCTCCACTTT	CASSLATGGHNSPLHF
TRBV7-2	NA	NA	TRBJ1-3	TGTGCCAGCACCCTAACCCCGGGGGCCACCATATATTTT	CASTLTPGATIYF
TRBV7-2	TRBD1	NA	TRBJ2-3	TGTGCCAGCAGCTTAAGGACAGGGTCAGATACGCAGTATTTT	CASSLRTGSDTQYF
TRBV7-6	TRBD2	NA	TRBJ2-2	TGTGCCAGCAGCTTTAGCGGGGGGGACACCGGGGAGCTGTTTTTT	CASSFSGGDTGELFF
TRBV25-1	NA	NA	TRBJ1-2	TGTGCCAGCAGTGAATATCAGGACAGCTTCTATGGCTACACCTTC	CASSEYQDSFYGYTF
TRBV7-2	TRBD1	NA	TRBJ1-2	TGTGCCAGCAGCTCCCCGACAGGGAGCAATGGCTACACCTTC	CASSSPTGSNGYTF
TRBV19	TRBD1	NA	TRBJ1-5	TGTGCCAGTAGTCCGGGACAGATCTTTAGCAATCAGCCCCAGCATTTT	CASSPGQIFSNQPQHF
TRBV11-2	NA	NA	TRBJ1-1	TGTGCCAGCTTAGGGGTACGGAGGAACACTGAAGCTTTCTTT	CASLGVRRNTEAFF
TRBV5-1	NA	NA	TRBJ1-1	TGCGCCAGCAGCCCGGGGGGGATGAACACTGAAGCTTTCTTT	CASSPGGMNTEAFF
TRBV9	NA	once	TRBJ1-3	TGTGCCAGCAGCGCCCAAGGGCTCACCTCTGGAAACACCATATATTTT	CASSAQGLTSGNTIYF
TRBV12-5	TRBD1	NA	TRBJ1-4	TGTGCTAGTGGCCCGGGACAGCCAAATGAAAAACTGTTTTTT	CASGPGQPNEKLFF
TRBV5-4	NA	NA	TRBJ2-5	TGTGCCAGCAGCGCCTACGGGGAGCAGTACTTC	CASSAYGEQYF
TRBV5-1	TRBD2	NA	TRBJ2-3	TGCGCCAGCAGCTTGGAACAGCGGGGCCTCACAGATACGCAGTATTTT	CASSLEQRGLTDTQYF
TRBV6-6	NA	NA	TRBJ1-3	TGTGCCAGCAGCCAACACCTTGCAGAAACGGGAAACACCATATATTTT	CASSQHLAETGNTIYF
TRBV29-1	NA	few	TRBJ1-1	TGCAGCGTTGAAGTTGGGGGGTGGACTGAAGCTTTCTTT	CSVEVGGWTEAFF
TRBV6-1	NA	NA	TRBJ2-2	TGTGCCAGCAGCGGCAGGGGAGGCGGGGAGCTGTTTTTT	CASSGRGGGELFF
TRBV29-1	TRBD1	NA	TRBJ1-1	TGCAGCGTTGATTTAAGGGTGCAGGGGGCAGGCACTGAAGCTTTCTTT	CSVDLRVQGAGTEAFF
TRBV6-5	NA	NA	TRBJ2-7	TGTGCCAGCAGTTACGGGACGGTTCGCAACGAGCAGTACTTC	CASSYGTVRNEQYF
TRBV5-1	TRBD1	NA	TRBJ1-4	TGCGCCAGCAGCGCAGGGGGCGAGAATGAAAAACTGTTTTTT	CASSAGGENEKLFF
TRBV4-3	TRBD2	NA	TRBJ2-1	TGCGCCAGCAGCCATCTCGGACTAGCGGGGAGGGAGCAGTTCTTC	CASSHLGLAGREQFF
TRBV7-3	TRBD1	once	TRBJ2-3	TGTGCCAGCAGCTTAAGACCGACAGGGGGCGGGGGAGATACGCAGTATTTT	CASSLRPTGGGGDTQYF
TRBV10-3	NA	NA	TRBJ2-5	TGTGCCATATCCAGGGGCGAGGAGACCCAGTACTTC	CAISRGEETQYF
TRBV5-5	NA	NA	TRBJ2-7	TGTGCCAGCAGCTCAACAGGGATGGGCTCCTACGAGCAGTACTTC	CASSSTGMGSYEQYF
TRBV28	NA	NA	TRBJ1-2	TGTGCCAGCAGTTCCGCCGGGACGTACTATGGCTACACCTTC	CASSSAGTYYGYTF
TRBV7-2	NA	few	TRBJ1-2	TGTGCCAGCAGCTTAGCCGGGGGCGCCGGCTATGGCTACACCTTC	CASSLAGGAGYGYTF
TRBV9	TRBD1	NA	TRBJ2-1	TGTGCCAGCGGATCCCCCCGGGACAGGGCCAACAATGAGCAGTTCTTC	CASGSPRDRANNEQFF
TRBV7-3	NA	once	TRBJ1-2	TGTGCCAGCAGCTTAACTGGTTCGACATATGGCTACACCTTC	CASSLTGSTYGYTF